The 8 T cell receptor beta chains presented below share a single source sample, sequenced in a study of cytomegalovirus exposure and HLA in healthy donors. TCRdb's copy holds only in-frame clones and misses some; the assay was immunoSEQ multiplex PCR. The repertoire has under 250,000 clones, approximately 87% of them found once; the top ten carry around 3%. The sequenced sample was PBMCs. The receptor source for this set is a man younger than 35 in good health and CMV-seronegative.

This chain uses TRBV5-6 with TRBJ2-5, with a possible D match to TRBD1 (5 bases). Germline loops: CDR1 SGHDT, CDR2 YYEEEE. The CDR3 length is 15 residues. The germline V and J ends were trimmed by 3 bases and 7 bases, with 19 bases remaining between them. The CDR3 nucleotides are TGTGCCAGCAGCTCAACAGGCGTAAATGGTGGGACCCAGTACTTC. Encoded protein: CASSSTGVNGGTQYF.

This chain connects TRBV30 to TRBJ1-3, with a tentative D call TRBD1 (6 bases). Trimming stripped 8 bases from V and 0 bases from J, with 17 bases between. The germline CDR1 and CDR2 sequences are GTSNPN and SVGIG (reference sequence). The CDR3 extends over 15 amino acids. The CDR3 protein is CAVEWGQNSGNTIYF. In DNA, the CDR3 is TGTGCCGTTGAATGGGGACAAAACTCTGGAAACACCATATATTTT.

This rearrangement joins TRBV4-1 to TRBJ1-1, with D possibly matching TRBD1 (6 bases). Germline values: CDR1 MGHRA, CDR2 YSYEKL. V dropped 6 bases and J dropped 0 bases, with 14 bases sitting between them. The length of the CDR3 is 15 residues. This CDR3 reads CASRGARGMNTEAFF. DNA of the CDR3: TGCGCCAGCAGGGGGGCTAGGGGAATGAACACTGAAGCTTTCTTT.

The genes are TRBV5-4 and TRBJ1-1, with D perhaps TRBD1 (5 bases). Germline CDR1 is SGHNT and CDR2 is YYREEE (reference sequence). CDR3 size: 12 residues. V lost 1 base and J lost 7, with 8 bases in between. Here the CDR3 reads CASSLRGYEAFF. The CDR3 nucleotides read TGTGCCAGCAGCTTGAGGGGATATGAAGCTTTCTTT.

The chain employs TRBV6-1 and TRBJ1-5, with TRBD1 as a possible D gene (5 bases). The germline CDR1 and CDR2 sequences are MNHNS and SASEGT. CDR3 length: 15 residues. The V and J ends lost 7 bases and 4 bases respectively, with 17 bases between them. The CDR3 spells CASIQIQGRNQPQHF. Here the CDR3 DNA reads TGTGCCAGCATTCAGATCCAGGGTAGGAATCAGCCCCAGCATTTT.

The gene calls are TRBV6-1 and TRBJ2-7; no firm D call. Germline CDR1 is MNHNS and CDR2 is SASEGT. The CDR3 covers 12 residues. Trimming removed 2 bases at V and 5 bases at J, with 7 bases between. The CDR3 protein is CASSEYSDEQYF. DNA for the CDR3: TGTGCCAGCAGTGAATACAGTGACGAGCAGTACTTC.

J is TRBJ1-6 and V is TRBV5-6, with unresolved D. Germline V gene sequence: CDR1 SGHDT, CDR2 YYEEEE. Trimming removed 4 bases at V and 0 bases at J, with 8 bases between. This CDR3 is 15 amino acids long. The DNA of the CDR3 is TGTGCCAGCAGCAGACTAAGCTCCTATAATTCACCCCTCCACTTT. This translates into CASSRLSSYNSPLHF.

This clone has just a few counts. The chain uses TRBV11-2 and TRBJ1-3; D is ambiguous. The germline gives CDR1 SGHAT, CDR2 FQNNGV. V dropped 5 bases and J dropped 4 bases, with 9 bases sitting between them. The CDR3 sequence is 13 residues long. The DNA for the CDR3 is TGTGCCAGCAGCCCGGCGGGGGGAAACACCATATATTTT. Protein: CASSPAGGNTIYF.